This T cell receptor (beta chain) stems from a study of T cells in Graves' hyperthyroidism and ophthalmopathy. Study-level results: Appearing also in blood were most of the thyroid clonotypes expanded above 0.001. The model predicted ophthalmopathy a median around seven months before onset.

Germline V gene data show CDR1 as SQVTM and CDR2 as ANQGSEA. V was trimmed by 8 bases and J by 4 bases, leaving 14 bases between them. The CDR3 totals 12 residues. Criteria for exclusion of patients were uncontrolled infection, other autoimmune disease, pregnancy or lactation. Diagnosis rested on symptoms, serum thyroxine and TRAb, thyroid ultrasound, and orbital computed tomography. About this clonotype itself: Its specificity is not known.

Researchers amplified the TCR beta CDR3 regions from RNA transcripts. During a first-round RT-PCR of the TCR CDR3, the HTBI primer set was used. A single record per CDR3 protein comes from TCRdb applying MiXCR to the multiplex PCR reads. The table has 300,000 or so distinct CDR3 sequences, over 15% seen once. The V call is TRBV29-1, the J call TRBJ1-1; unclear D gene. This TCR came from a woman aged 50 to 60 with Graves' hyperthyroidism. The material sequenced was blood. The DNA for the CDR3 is TGCAGCCTGGTGGGTGAGGGCACTGAAGCTTTCTTT. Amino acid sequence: CSLVGEGTEAFF.